A single sample gave rise to the 22 T cell receptor beta chains below, sequenced in a study of shared clonotypes between healthy human individuals. Some clones are missing from TCRdb's copy, which holds only in-frame ones; the method was immunoSEQ multiplex PCR. The sample records around 510,000 clones, approximately 95% being singletons. Input material: naive CD4+ T cells sorted from blood. Subset described: CD45RA+ positively selected. These receptors all stem from a woman aged 30 to 39 in good health.

This sequence joins TRBV11-3 and TRBJ2-7, with 10 bases aligning to TRBD2. CDR1 SGHNT and CDR2 YENEEA come from the germline V gene. The junction had 19 bases not matched to a gene; V was cut back by 5 bases and J by 9 bases. The CDR3 runs to 17 residues. CDR3 amino acids: CASSTSSGTSAPGGQYF. In nucleotides, the CDR3 is TGTGCCAGCAGCACGAGCTCCGGGACTAGCGCTCCCGGGGGGCAGTACTTC.

The chain couples TRBV28 to TRBJ1-2; D might be TRBD1 (6 bases). The V and J ends lost 6 bases and 3 bases respectively, with 17 bases between them. Germline CDR1 reads MDHEN; CDR2 reads SYDVKM. This CDR3 is built from 15 residues. CDR3 region: CASRVQGPDYYGYTF. In DNA form, the CDR3 reads TGTGCCAGCAGGGTACAGGGCCCGGACTACTATGGCTACACCTTC.

This clone was detected a few times. The chain recombines TRBV6-5 with TRBJ1-4; D is uncertain. Per the germline V gene, CDR1 is MNHEY and CDR2 is SVGAGI. Trimming took 5 bases from V and 4 from J, leaving 2 bases between them. The CDR3 has 11 residues. The CDR3 DNA reads as TGTGCCAGCAGTAATAATGAAAAACTGTTTTTT. It encodes CASSNNEKLFF.

The J gene is TRBJ1-2, the V gene TRBV10-2; D gene uncertain. V was cut by 6 bases and J by 0 bases, with 14 bases left in between. Germline V gene data show CDR1 as WSHSY and CDR2 as SAAADI. This CDR3 contains 15 residues. The CDR3 DNA sequence: TGCGCCAGCAGGCCATACAGAGGAGCTAACTATGGCTACACCTTC. Protein: CASRPYRGANYGYTF.

The J gene is TRBJ1-1, the V gene TRBV18, with D perhaps TRBD1 (5 bases). Trimming removed 4 bases at V and 5 bases at J, with 8 bases between. The germline V gene encodes CDR1 KGHSH and CDR2 LQKENI. The CDR3 consists of 12 residues. CDR3 residues: CASSQQETEAFF. CDR3 in DNA: TGTGCCAGCTCACAACAGGAGACTGAAGCTTTCTTT.

The CDR3 sequence: CATTGNHQPQHF. CDR3 DNA: TGTGCCACCACAGGGAATCATCAGCCCCAGCATTTT. The chain employs TRBV28 and TRBJ1-5; D perhaps matches TRBD1 (6 bases). V lost 10 bases to trimming and J lost 5 bases, with 12 bases between them. Looked up from germline, CDR1 is MDHEN and CDR2 is SYDVKM. The CDR3 has 12 residues.

This chain uses TRBV2 with TRBJ2-7, with D unresolved. With 6 bases removed from V and 2 bases from J, the gap between germline ends came to 14 bases. CDR3 length: 14 amino acids. Looked up from germline, CDR1 is SNHLY and CDR2 is FYNNEI. The CDR3 loop reads CASRTDTYTYEQYF. The CDR3 DNA follows: TGTGCCAGCAGAACAGATACTTATACCTACGAGCAGTACTTC.

This clone appeared a single time. V is TRBV28 and J is TRBJ1-1; no firm D call. Trimming removed 2 bases at V and 4 bases at J, with 17 bases between. Germline CDR1 is MDHEN and CDR2 is SYDVKM. The CDR3 is 16 residues long. Here the CDR3 reads CASSLMDVQLGTEAFF. The CDR3 DNA reads TGTGCCAGCAGTTTAATGGACGTCCAGCTTGGCACTGAAGCTTTCTTT.

The genes are TRBV4-1 and TRBJ1-1; 7 bases match TRBD1. Germline trimming cut 0 bases from V and 8 bases from J; bases unmatched to any gene: 6. This CDR3 has 14 residues. The germline V gene has CDR1 MGHRA and CDR2 YSYEKL. CDR3 loop: CASSQDVGQTEAFF. In nucleotides, the CDR3 is TGCGCCAGCAGCCAAGATGTGGGACAGACCGAAGCTTTCTTT.

The J gene is TRBJ1-1, the V gene TRBV28; weak D call: TRBD1 (5 bases). This CDR3 has 11 amino acids. V was shortened by 7 bases and J by 7 bases, with 10 bases between the two germline ends. The germline gives CDR1 MDHEN, CDR2 SYDVKM. The CDR3 reads CASMRGHEAFF. The DNA of the CDR3 is TGTGCCAGCATGCGGGGCCATGAAGCTTTCTTT.

This chain connects TRBV6-6 to TRBJ1-1; a possible D gene is TRBD1 (6 bases). The V gene's germline CDR1 is MNHNY and CDR2 SVGAGI (reference sequence). V gave up 4 bases and J gave up 0 bases, with 12 bases separating them. This CDR3 has 15 residues. This chain's CDR3 is CASSSNRAMNTEAFF. The CDR3 DNA reads TGTGCCAGCAGTTCTAACAGGGCAATGAACACTGAAGCTTTCTTT.

The chain employs TRBV6-6 and TRBJ2-5, with a tentative D call TRBD2 (5 bases). The V end was cut by 9 bases, the J end by 4 bases, with 12 bases between. The germline gives CDR1 MNHNY, CDR2 SVGAGI (reference sequence). The CDR3 extends over 12 amino acids. The CDR3, as DNA: TGTGCCAGTGCCGGAGGAGGAGAGACCCAGTACTTC. Encoded protein: CASAGGGETQYF.

This chain joins TRBV9 and TRBJ2-7, with 12 bases fitting TRBD1. Germline-derived CDR1 and CDR2 are SGDLS and YYNGEE. The junction had 6 bases not matched to a gene; V was cut back by 0 bases and J by 5 bases. CDR3 length: 16 residues. The chain's CDR3 is CASSVVGTGGFHEQYF. Here the CDR3 DNA reads TGTGCCAGCAGCGTAGTAGGGACAGGGGGCTTTCACGAGCAGTACTTC.

The genes are TRBV5-1 and TRBJ1-1; D gene unclear. This CDR3 is 14 amino acids long. Germline values: CDR1 SGHRS, CDR2 YFSETQ. Trimming cost V 4 bases and J 0 bases, with 10 bases left between them. CDR3 nucleotide sequence: TGCGCCAGCAGCCCGGTTGTGGTGAACACTGAAGCTTTCTTT. Translated: CASSPVVVNTEAFF.

The rearrangement uses TRBV5-1 and TRBJ1-4; 9 nucleotides agree with TRBD1. This CDR3 spans 16 amino acids. J lost 5 bases, V lost 4 bases, and 9 bases had no gene match. CDR1 and CDR2 (germline): SGHRS, YFSETQ. The CDR3 DNA reads TGCGCCAGCAGCGGCGCCGGGGGGACAGGGAATGAAAAACTGTTTTTT. The encoded protein is CASSGAGGTGNEKLFF.

This clone was counted between two and nine times. The chain carries TRBV27 and TRBJ1-2; D might be TRBD1 (5 bases). Germline CDR1 is MNHEY and CDR2 is SMNVEV (reference sequence). V gave up 5 bases and J gave up 3 bases, with 19 bases separating them. This CDR3 comprises 16 residues. This chain's CDR3 is CASSPRGTQYYYGYTF. The CDR3 DNA sequence: TGTGCCAGCAGTCCTAGGGGTACGCAATACTACTATGGCTACACCTTC.

V usage is TRBV5-1 and J usage is TRBJ2-5; 10 bases agree with TRBD1. The V segment lost 3 bases and the J segment 1 base; nucleotides outside the gene matches: 3. Germline CDR1 reads SGHRS; CDR2 reads YFSETQ. CDR3 length equals 15 residues. CDR3 nucleotide sequence: TGCGCCAGCAGCTCGACAGGGGGCATCCAAGAGACCCAGTACTTC. Translated, it gives CASSSTGGIQETQYF.

To note about this clone: The junction differs from germline at one of its ends, possibly a read error. The genes are TRBV5-1 and TRBJ2-7, with TRBD1 identical over 9 bases. The CDR3 contains 15 residues. Germline lookup yields CDR1 SGHRS and CDR2 YFSETQ. Written as DNA, the CDR3 is TGCGCCAGCAACTTGGAAGGACAGGGGAGCTCCGAGCAGTACTTC. Translation: CASNLEGQGSSEQYF. Complete variable domain (other parts from reference TRBV5-1 and TRBJ2-7): KAGVTQTPRYLIKTRGQQVTLSCSPISGHRSVSWYQQTPGQGLQFLFEYFSETQRNKGNFPGRFSGRQFSNSRSEMNVSTLELGDSALYLCASNLEGQGSSEQYFGPGTRLTVT.

The chain employs TRBV15 and TRBJ2-3; D possibly corresponds to TRBD2 (6 bases). The germline V and J ends were trimmed by 3 bases and 1 base, with 17 bases remaining between them. The germline V gene has CDR1 LNHNV and CDR2 YYDKDF (reference sequence). The CDR3 is 17 amino acids. As DNA, the CDR3 is TGTGCCACCAGCAGGATAACAAGCGGGTTAGGCACAGATACGCAGTATTTT. It codes for CATSRITSGLGTDTQYF. Full variable domain (remainder filled in from reference TRBV15 and TRBJ2-3): DAMVIQNPRYQVTQFGKPVTLSCSQTLNHNVMYWYQQKSSQAPKLLFHYYDKDFNNEADTPDNFQSRRPNTSFCFLDIRSPGLGDTAMYLCATSRITSGLGTDTQYFGPGTRLTVL.

This rearrangement joins TRBV7-2 to TRBJ2-7; D unclear. The germline V gene encodes CDR1 SGHTA and CDR2 FQGNSA. There are 14 residues in the CDR3. The V gene lost 8 bases and the J gene lost 2 bases, with 16 bases spanning the gap. The DNA for the CDR3 is TGTGCCAGCGCACCTTCTAGAGCTCCCTACGAGCAGTACTTC. Its protein is CASAPSRAPYEQYF. Supplemented by reference TRBV7-2 and TRBJ2-7, the full variable domain reads GAGVSQSPSNKVTEKGKDVELRCDPISGHTALYWYRQSLGQGLEFLIYFQGNSAPDKSGLPSDRFSAERTGGSVSTLTIQRTQQEDSAVYLCASAPSRAPYEQYFGPGTRLTVT.

The rearrangement joins TRBV13 to TRBJ2-2; 12 bases fit TRBD2. The V gene end was trimmed by 5 bases and the J gene end by 1 base; junction bases not matched to a gene: 14. The germline gives CDR1 PRHDT, CDR2 FYEKMQ (reference sequence). There are 20 residues in the CDR3. The DNA of the CDR3 is TGTGCCAGCAGCCCCCAGGCGAGACTAGCGGGAGTAAAGAACACCGGGGAGCTGTTTTTT. Protein sequence: CASSPQARLAGVKNTGELFF.

The chain couples TRBV19 to TRBJ2-1; the match to TRBD2 covers 14 bases. J lost 4 bases, V lost 7 bases, and 9 bases had no gene match. In germline, CDR1 is LNHDA, CDR2 SQIVND (reference sequence). This CDR3 spans 17 amino acids. The CDR3 protein is CASTTPGTSGGYNEQFF. The CDR3 coding sequence is TGTGCCAGTACCACCCCCGGGACTAGCGGGGGATACAATGAGCAGTTCTTC.